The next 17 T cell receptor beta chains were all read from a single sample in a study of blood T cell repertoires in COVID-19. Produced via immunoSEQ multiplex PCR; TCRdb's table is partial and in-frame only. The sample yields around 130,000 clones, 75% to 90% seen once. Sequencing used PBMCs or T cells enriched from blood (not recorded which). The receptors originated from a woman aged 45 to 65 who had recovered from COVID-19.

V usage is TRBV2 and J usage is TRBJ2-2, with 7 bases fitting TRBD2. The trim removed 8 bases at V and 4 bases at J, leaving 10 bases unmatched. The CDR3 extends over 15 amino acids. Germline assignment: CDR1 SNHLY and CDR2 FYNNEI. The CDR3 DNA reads TGTGCCAGCGAAGCGGGGCAGGGCGGCACCGGGGAGCTGTTTTTT. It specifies CASEAGQGGTGELFF.

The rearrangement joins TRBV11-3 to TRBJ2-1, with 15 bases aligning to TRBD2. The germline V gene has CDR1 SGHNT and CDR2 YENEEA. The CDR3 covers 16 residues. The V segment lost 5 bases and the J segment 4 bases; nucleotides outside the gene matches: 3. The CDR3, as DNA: TGTGCCAGCAGCCTCGGGACTAGCGGGGGGTACAATGAGCAGTTCTTC. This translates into CASSLGTSGGYNEQFF.

The chain's CDR3 is CASSPQLMNPYEQYF. The CDR3 region has the DNA TGTGCCAGCAGCCCCCAACTTATGAACCCCTACGAGCAGTACTTC. The V gene is TRBV3-1 (or the pseudogene TRBV3-2), the J gene TRBJ2-7; D gene unclear. Trimming cost V 4 bases and J 2 bases, with 15 bases left between them. The CDR3 consists of 15 residues. CDR1 LGHDT and CDR2 YNNKEL come from the germline V gene (reference sequence).

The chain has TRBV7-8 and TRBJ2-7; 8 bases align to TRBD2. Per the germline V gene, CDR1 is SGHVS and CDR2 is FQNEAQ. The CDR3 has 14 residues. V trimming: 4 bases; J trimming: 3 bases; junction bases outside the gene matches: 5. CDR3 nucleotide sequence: TGTGCCAGCAGCTCTAGGACTAGCAGCTACGAGCAGTACTTC. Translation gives CASSSRTSSYEQYF.

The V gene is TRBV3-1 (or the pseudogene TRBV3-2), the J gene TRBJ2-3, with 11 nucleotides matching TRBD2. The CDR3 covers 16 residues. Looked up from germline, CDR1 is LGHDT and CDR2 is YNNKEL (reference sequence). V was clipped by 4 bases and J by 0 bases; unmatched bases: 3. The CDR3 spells CASSPRTSGSTDTQYF. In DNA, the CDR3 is TGTGCCAGCAGCCCGAGGACTAGCGGGAGCACAGATACGCAGTATTTT.

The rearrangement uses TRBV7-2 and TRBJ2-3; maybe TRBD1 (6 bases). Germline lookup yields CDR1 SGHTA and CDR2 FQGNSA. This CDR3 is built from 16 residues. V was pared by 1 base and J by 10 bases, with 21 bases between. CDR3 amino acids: CASSLEGVAPSRAQYF. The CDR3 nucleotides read TGTGCCAGCAGCTTAGAGGGGGTTGCTCCGAGCCGCGCGCAGTATTTT. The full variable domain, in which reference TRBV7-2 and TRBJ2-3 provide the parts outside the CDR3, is GAGVSQSPSNKVTEKGKDVELRCDPISGHTALYWYRQSLGQGLEFLIYFQGNSAPDKSGLPSDRFSAERTGGSVSTLTIQRTQQEDSAVYLCASSLEGVAPSRAQYFGPGTRLTVL.

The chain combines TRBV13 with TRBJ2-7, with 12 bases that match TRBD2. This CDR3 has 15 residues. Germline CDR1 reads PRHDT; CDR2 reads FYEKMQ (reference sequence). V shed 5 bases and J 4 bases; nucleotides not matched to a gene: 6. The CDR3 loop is CASSAGTSGLYEQYF. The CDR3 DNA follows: TGTGCCAGCAGCGCAGGGACTAGCGGGCTTTACGAGCAGTACTTC.

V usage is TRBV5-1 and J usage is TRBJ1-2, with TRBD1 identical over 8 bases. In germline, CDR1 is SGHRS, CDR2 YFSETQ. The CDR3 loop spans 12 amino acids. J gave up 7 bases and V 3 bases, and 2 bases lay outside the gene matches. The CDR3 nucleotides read TGCGCCAGCAGCTCTGACAGGGGTGGCTACACCTTC. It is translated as CASSSDRGGYTF.

In nucleotides, the CDR3 is TGTGCCAGCAGCCAACAGGAGATGAACACTGAAGCTTTCTTT. Its translation: CASSQQEMNTEAFF. The chain has TRBV25-1 and TRBJ1-1; possibly TRBD1 for D (5 bases). CDR1 and CDR2 from the germline V gene are MGHDK and SYGVNS. This CDR3 has 14 residues. V shed 6 bases and J shed 0 bases, with 11 bases lying between them. Full variable domain (outside the CDR3, taken from reference TRBV25-1 and TRBJ1-1): EADIYQTPRYLVIGTGKKITLECSQTMGHDKMYWYQQDPGMELHLIHYSYGVNSTEKGDLSSESTVSRIRTEHFPLTLESARPSHTSQYLCASSQQEMNTEAFFGQGTRLTVV.

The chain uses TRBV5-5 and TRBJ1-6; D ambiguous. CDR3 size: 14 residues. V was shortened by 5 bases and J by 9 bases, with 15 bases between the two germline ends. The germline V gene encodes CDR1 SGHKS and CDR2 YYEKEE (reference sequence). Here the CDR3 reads CASSSSYTGSPLHF. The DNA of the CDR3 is TGTGCCAGCAGTTCCTCTTACACGGGTTCACCCCTCCACTTT.

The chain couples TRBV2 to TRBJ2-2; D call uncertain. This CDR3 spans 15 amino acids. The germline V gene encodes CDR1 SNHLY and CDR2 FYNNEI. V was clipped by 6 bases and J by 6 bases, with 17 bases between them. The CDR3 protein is CASSPVSRAPGELFF. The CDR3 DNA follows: TGTGCCAGCAGCCCCGTGTCGCGAGCGCCCGGGGAGCTGTTTTTT.

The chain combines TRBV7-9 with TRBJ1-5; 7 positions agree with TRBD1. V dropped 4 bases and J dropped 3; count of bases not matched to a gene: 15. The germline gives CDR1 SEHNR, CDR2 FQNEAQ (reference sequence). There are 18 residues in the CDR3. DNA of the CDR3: TGTGCCAGCAGCTCCACCCCCACAGGGGCCAAACTCAATCAGCCCCAGCATTTT. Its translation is CASSSTPTGAKLNQPQHF.

DNA for the CDR3: TGTGCCAGTAGTACAGGGATGATGAACACTGAAGCTTTCTTT. Protein product: CASSTGMMNTEAFF. This chain joins TRBV19 and TRBJ1-1; possibly TRBD1 for D (5 bases). The CDR3 is made up of 14 amino acids. Trimming removed 4 bases from V and 0 bases from J, with 9 bases in between. The germline CDR1 and CDR2 sequences are LNHDA and SQIVND (reference sequence).

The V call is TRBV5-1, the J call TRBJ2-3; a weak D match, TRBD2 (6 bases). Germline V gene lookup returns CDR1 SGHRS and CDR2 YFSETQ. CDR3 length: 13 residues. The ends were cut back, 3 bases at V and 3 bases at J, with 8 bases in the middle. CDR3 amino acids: CASSSAGTDTQYF. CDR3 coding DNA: TGCGCCAGCAGCTCTGCGGGGACAGATACGCAGTATTTT.

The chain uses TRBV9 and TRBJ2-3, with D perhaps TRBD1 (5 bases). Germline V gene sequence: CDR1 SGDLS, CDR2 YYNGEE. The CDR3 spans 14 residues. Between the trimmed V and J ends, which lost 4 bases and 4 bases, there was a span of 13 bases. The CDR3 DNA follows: TGTGCCAGCAGCCCCGCTGGGGCACCAGATACGCAGTATTTT. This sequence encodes CASSPAGAPDTQYF.

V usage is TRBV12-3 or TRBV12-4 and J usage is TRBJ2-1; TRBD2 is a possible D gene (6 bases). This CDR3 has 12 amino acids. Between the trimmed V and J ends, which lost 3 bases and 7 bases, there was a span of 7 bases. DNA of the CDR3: TGTGCCAGCAGTTTTGGGGGGAATGAGCAGTTCTTC. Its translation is CASSFGGNEQFF.

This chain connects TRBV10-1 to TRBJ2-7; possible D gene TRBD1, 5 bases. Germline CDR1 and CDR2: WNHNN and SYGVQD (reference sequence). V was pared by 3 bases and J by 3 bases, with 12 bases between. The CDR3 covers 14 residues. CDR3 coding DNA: TGCGCCAGCAGTGATGGGGCCAGGAGCTACGAGCAGTACTTC. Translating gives CASSDGARSYEQYF.